The 9 T cell receptor beta chains given below trace back to one sample, sequenced in a study of control samples from healthy donors and cancer patients. Clones were read by immunoSEQ multiplex PCR, and TCRdb kept only the in-frame ones, dropping some. The sample has 70,000 or so clones, 84% seen once. The sample consisted of blood. Every receptor here comes from a man over 45 in good health.

This clone was counted between two and nine times. The chain recombines TRBV5-1 with TRBJ1-1, with TRBD1 as a possible D gene (5 bases). V gave up 0 bases and J gave up 1 base, with 7 bases separating them. Germline CDR1 is SGHRS and CDR2 is YFSETQ. This CDR3 comprises 14 residues. The CDR3 protein is CASSLGQPNTEAFF. CDR3 nucleotides: TGCGCCAGCAGCTTGGGACAGCCGAACACTGAAGCTTTCTTT.

V is TRBV11-3 and J is TRBJ1-1; 7 bases map to TRBD1. The V and J ends lost 5 bases and 8 bases, in that order; junction bases with no gene match: 5. Germline CDR1 SGHNT, CDR2 YENEEA. The length of the CDR3 is 12 residues. The CDR3 here is CASSGKGAEAFF. In nucleotides, the CDR3 is TGTGCCAGCAGCGGGAAGGGGGCCGAAGCTTTCTTT.

This chain links TRBV6-6 with TRBJ1-6; 8 nucleotides match TRBD1. The CDR3 extends over 16 amino acids. Germline CDR1 and CDR2: MNHNY and SVGAGI (reference sequence). V dropped 7 bases and J dropped 7; count of bases not matched to a gene: 12. The CDR3: CASTLPQQGGNSPLHF. The CDR3 DNA follows: TGTGCCAGCACTCTCCCCCAACAGGGGGGCAATTCACCCCTCCACTTT.

The chain has TRBV19 and TRBJ1-5; possibly TRBD1 for D (5 bases). The CDR3 covers 15 residues. The germline V gene has CDR1 LNHDA and CDR2 SQIVND (reference sequence). V was shortened by 5 bases and J by 3 bases, with 14 bases between the two germline ends. In DNA, the CDR3 is TGTGCCAGTAGTGACCAGGGTGCGCACAATCAGCCCCAGCATTTT. Protein: CASSDQGAHNQPQHF. The full variable domain, in which reference TRBV19 and TRBJ1-5 provide the parts outside the CDR3, is DGGITQSPKYLFRKEGQNVTLSCEQNLNHDAMYWYRQDPGQGLRLIYYSQIVNDFQKGDIAEGYSVSREKKESFPLTVTSAQKNPTAFYLCASSDQGAHNQPQHFGDGTRLSIL.

This chain connects TRBV29-1 to TRBJ2-7; D not resolved. The V end lost 3 bases, the J end lost 6 bases, and 12 bases lay between the germline ends. Germline CDR1 and CDR2: SQVTM and ANQGSEA. The CDR3 extends over 12 amino acids. The CDR3 spells CSVDRQRGEQYF. CDR3 coding DNA: TGCAGCGTTGATCGGCAACGAGGCGAGCAGTACTTC.

V gene TRBV10-3 combines with J gene TRBJ2-1; D gene ambiguous. Germline V gene sequence: CDR1 ENHRY, CDR2 SYGVKD. Trimming left V 5 bases short and J 6 bases short, with 5 bases between. The CDR3 loop spans 11 amino acids. The CDR3 nucleotides are TGTGCCATCAGTATGGGCAATGAGCAGTTCTTC. It translates to CAISMGNEQFF.

The chain has TRBV11-2 and TRBJ2-5; TRBD1 agrees at 9 bases. The CDR3 runs 14 residues. V was clipped by 5 bases and J by 6 bases; unmatched bases: 7. Germline V gives CDR1 SGHAT, CDR2 FQNNGV. The CDR3 sequence is CASSPGQGRQTQYF. CDR3 in DNA: TGTGCCAGCAGCCCGGGACAGGGCAGGCAGACCCAGTACTTC.

There are a few counts of this clone. CDR3 nucleotides: TGTGCCAGCAGTACAAACAATCAGGGGAATAATTCACCCCTCCACTTT. Translated: CASSTNNQGNNSPLHF. This chain links TRBV6-6 with TRBJ1-6; D perhaps matches TRBD1 (6 bases). V lost 5 bases, J lost 5 bases, and 16 bases lay in between. Germline CDR1 is MNHNY and CDR2 is SVGAGI (reference sequence). The CDR3 has 16 amino acids.

The V gene is TRBV7-2, the J gene TRBJ1-2, with unresolved D. Germline CDR1 SGHTA, CDR2 FQGNSA. V dropped 1 base and J dropped 1 base, with 7 bases sitting between them. The CDR3 has 14 residues. Written as DNA, the CDR3 is TGTGCCAGCAGCTTAGGACGGCATAACTATGGCTACACCTTC. It encodes CASSLGRHNYGYTF. Based on the CDR3 plus reference TRBV7-2 and TRBJ1-2, the full variable domain is GAGVSQSPSNKVTEKGKDVELRCDPISGHTALYWYRQSLGQGLEFLIYFQGNSAPDKSGLPSDRFSAERTGGSVSTLTIQRTQQEDSAVYLCASSLGRHNYGYTFGSGTRLTVV.